Presented here are 13 T cell receptor beta chains from one specimen sequenced in a study of blood T cell repertoires in COVID-19. Libraries were prepared by immunoSEQ multiplex PCR; TCRdb keeps only in-frame clonotypes and omits some of them. The sample lists about 58,000 clones, around 89% occurring once. Sequencing was carried out using peripheral blood. These receptors came from a man in his 60s with acute or convalescent COVID-19.

The genes are TRBV9 and TRBJ2-7; 7 bases fit TRBD1. This CDR3 has 14 amino acids. CDR1 and CDR2 (germline): SGDLS, YYNGEE. V gave up 0 bases and J gave up 4 bases; unmatched junction bases: 4. The CDR3 sequence is CASSVEAGGYEQYF. DNA of the CDR3: TGTGCCAGCAGCGTAGAGGCAGGGGGTTACGAGCAGTACTTC.

The chain combines TRBV6-5 with TRBJ2-2; the match to TRBD2 covers 7 bases. Germline assignment: CDR1 MNHEY and CDR2 SVGAGI. J gave up 4 bases and V 6 bases, and 8 bases lay outside the gene matches. The CDR3 is made up of 15 amino acids. CDR3 protein: CASSARLAATGELFF. The CDR3 DNA reads TGTGCCAGCAGCGCCAGACTAGCAGCCACCGGGGAGCTGTTTTTT.

This chain uses TRBV5-1 with TRBJ2-6; TRBD1 might be the D (7 bases). CDR3 length: 18 amino acids. The germline V gene has CDR1 SGHRS and CDR2 YFSETQ. V lost 3 bases and J lost 0, with 16 bases in between. The CDR3 region is CASSSAGQFASGANVLTF. CDR3 in DNA: TGCGCCAGCAGCTCGGCGGGACAGTTTGCCTCTGGGGCCAACGTCCTGACTTTC.

CDR3 loop: CASSDRVLADTQYF. In DNA form, the CDR3 reads TGTGCCAGCAGTGACCGGGTCCTAGCGGATACGCAGTATTTT. This chain links TRBV25-1 with TRBJ2-3, with a weak D call TRBD2 (6 bases). V was pared by 3 bases and J by 6 bases, with 13 bases between. The CDR3 extends over 14 amino acids. Looked up from germline, CDR1 is MGHDK and CDR2 is SYGVNS.

The CDR3 DNA reads as TGTGCCAGCAGCCAAACAGACAGTCTTAACTATGGCTACACCTTC. Its protein product is CASSQTDSLNYGYTF. The chain has TRBV7-6 and TRBJ1-2, with a weak D call TRBD1 (5 bases). V lost 5 bases to trimming and J lost 1 base, with 14 bases between them. The CDR3 runs to 15 residues. Germline V CDR1 and CDR2: SGHVS, FNYEAQ.

The J gene is TRBJ1-6, the V gene TRBV19; TRBD1 aligns across 7 bases. Trimming cost V 4 bases and J 4 bases; bases outside gene matches: 10. CDR3 length equals 17 residues. Germline V CDR1 and CDR2: LNHDA, SQIVND (reference sequence). CDR3 protein: CASSKPPGTVYNSPLHF. The CDR3 nucleotides read TGTGCCAGTAGTAAACCGCCCGGGACAGTTTATAATTCACCCCTCCACTTT.

The J gene is TRBJ2-2, the V gene TRBV7-3, with D perhaps matching TRBD2 (6 bases). V dropped 4 bases and J dropped 6 bases, with 9 bases sitting between them. Germline V CDR1 and CDR2: SGHTA, FQGTGA. This CDR3 region has 13 residues. The CDR3 DNA reads TGTGCCAGCAGCTCCGCGGGGTCCGGGGAGCTGTTTTTT. Translated, it gives CASSSAGSGELFF.

The sample holds one count of this clone. The chain carries TRBV6-2 or TRBV6-3 and TRBJ1-1; D remains unclear. The CDR3 consists of 11 residues. V shed 6 bases and J shed 7 bases, with 9 bases lying between them. Germline V gene sequence: CDR1 MNHEY, CDR2 SVGEGT. CDR3 DNA sequence: TGTGCCAGCAGCCGGCTGTTTGAAGCTTTCTTT. Its translation: CASSRLFEAFF.

The count of this clone is one. V usage is TRBV28 and J usage is TRBJ2-5; possibly TRBD1 for D (5 bases). Per germline, CDR1 MDHEN and CDR2 SYDVKM. The length of the CDR3 is 15 residues. The V gene lost 2 bases and the J gene lost 11 bases, with 21 bases spanning the gap. This CDR3 reads CASSLRKTVLEPQYF. The CDR3 DNA follows: TGTGCCAGCAGTTTACGGAAGACAGTGCTCGAGCCTCAGTACTTC.

This clone was observed a few times. This chain joins TRBV10-1 and TRBJ2-7, with D perhaps matching TRBD2 (5 bases). CDR3 length equals 9 residues. The germline gives CDR1 WNHNN, CDR2 SYGVQD (reference sequence). The V end lost 8 bases, the J end lost 9 bases, and 8 bases lay between the germline ends. The CDR3 DNA reads TGCGCCAGCGCGGGTGGGCAGTACTTC. It codes for CASAGGQYF.

The CDR3 region is CASTPHRGQGSYNSPLHF. CDR3 DNA: TGTGCCAGCACCCCTCACAGGGGGCAGGGTTCCTATAATTCACCCCTCCACTTT. The V gene is TRBV28, the J gene TRBJ1-6; 9 bases agree with TRBD1. V shed 7 bases and J 1 base; nucleotides not matched to a gene: 11. Germline-derived CDR1 and CDR2 are MDHEN and SYDVKM. The CDR3 extends over 18 amino acids.

The chain recombines TRBV9 with TRBJ2-2; perhaps TRBD1 as D (6 bases). CDR3 size: 17 residues. Per the germline V gene, CDR1 is SGDLS and CDR2 is YYNGEE. Trimming removed 4 bases from V and 7 bases from J, with 23 bases in between. DNA for the CDR3: TGTGCCAGCAGCCCCCGCAGGGGCTTAAAGGGAGACGGGGAGCTGTTTTTT. The encoded protein is CASSPRRGLKGDGELFF.

The chain uses TRBV5-1 and TRBJ1-6, with unresolved D. V lost 0 bases to trimming and J lost 1 base, with 8 bases between them. CDR3 length: 16 amino acids. CDR1 and CDR2 from the germline V gene are SGHRS and YFSETQ. CDR3 sequence reads: CASSLVSGSYNSPLHF. The CDR3 bases are TGCGCCAGCAGCTTGGTTTCGGGTTCCTATAATTCACCCCTCCACTTT.